This is a list of T cell receptor beta chains from one sample in a study of blood T cell repertoires in COVID-19. Assay used: immunoSEQ multiplex PCR; TCRdb lists only in-frame clones, some missing. The data hold 300,000 to 350,000 clones, with approximately 89% observed a single time. The sequencing sample was made of peripheral blood. Receptors were obtained from a woman in her sixties with COVID-19, enrolled during active disease. The CDR3 runs from the conserved cysteine through the conserved F or W. D genes are given only for firm matches. A row's size may be missing; if present it is once, few, many or a size class.

V,size,J,D,CDR3,DNA
TRBV15,NA,TRBJ2-1,NA,CATSRWANNEQFF,TGTGCCACCAGCAGATGGGCCAACAATGAGCAGTTCTTC
TRBV6-6,NA,TRBJ1-4,NA,CASSTMAGSELFF,TGTGCCAGCAGTACAATGGCCGGGTCGGAACTGTTTTTT
TRBV18,NA,TRBJ2-2,NA,CASSPGAGELFF,TGTGCCAGCTCCCCCGGGGCCGGGGAGCTGTTTTTT
TRBV20-1,NA,TRBJ2-3,NA,CSARVNTQYF,TGCAGTGCTAGAGTCAATACGCAGTATTTT
TRBV7-2,once,TRBJ2-3,NA,CASSLVGDTQYF,TGTGCCAGCAGCTTAGTCGGAGATACGCAGTATTTT
TRBV6-5,NA,TRBJ2-3,NA,CASSAREWDTQYF,TGTGCCAGCAGCGCCCGGGAATGGGATACGCAGTATTTT
TRBV7-9,NA,TRBJ2-7,TRBD1,CASSWDSAEFHF,TGTGCCAGCAGCTGGGACAGTGCCGAGTTCCACTTC
TRBV5-1,once,TRBJ1-1,NA,CASSSRDTANTEAFF,TGCGCCAGCAGCTCACGGGACACCGCTAACACTGAAGCTTTCTTT
TRBV2,NA,TRBJ2-5,TRBD1,CASSGDRQETQYF,TGTGCCAGCAGTGGGGACAGGCAAGAGACCCAGTACTTC
TRBV2,NA,TRBJ1-5,TRBD1,CASSQQGAPNQPQHF,TGTGCCAGCAGTCAACAGGGGGCTCCGAATCAGCCCCAGCATTTT
TRBV28,NA,TRBJ1-5,NA,CASSLYGQLSNQPQHF,TGTGCCAGCAGTTTATACGGACAACTAAGCAATCAGCCCCAGCATTTT
TRBV19,NA,TRBJ1-4,NA,CASNDRLVEKLFF,TGTGCCAGTAATGACAGGCTCGTTGAAAAACTGTTTTTT
TRBV5-1,NA,TRBJ1-2,TRBD1,CASSLALDRGDGYTF,TGCGCCAGCAGCTTGGCTTTGGACAGGGGGGATGGCTACACCTTC
TRBV29-1,NA,TRBJ2-7,NA,CSVEAGVTYEQYF,TGCAGCGTTGAAGCAGGGGTGACCTACGAGCAGTACTTC
TRBV15,once,TRBJ1-4,NA,CATSRGGGMDEKLFF,TGTGCCACCAGCAGAGGAGGAGGAATGGATGAAAAACTGTTTTTT
TRBV28,few,TRBJ1-1,NA,CASSLGGHTEAFF,TGTGCCAGCAGCCTCGGGGGTCACACTGAAGCTTTCTTT
TRBV5-4,NA,TRBJ2-3,TRBD2,CASSSGTSGGVSSYTDTQYF,TGTGCCAGCAGCTCGGGGACTAGCGGGGGGGTAAGCTCCTACACAGATACGCAGTATTTT
TRBV18,once,TRBJ1-2,NA,CASSPPGGSYGYTF,TGTGCCAGCTCACCACCGGGAGGGAGCTATGGCTACACCTTC
TRBV18,NA,TRBJ1-6,NA,CASSPTAGEGSPLHF,TGTGCCAGCTCACCCACGGCGGGCGAGGGCTCACCCCTCCACTTT
TRBV7-6,once,TRBJ2-5,NA,CASSLTGSRYQETQYF,TGTGCCAGCAGCTTAACAGGATCACGCTACCAAGAGACCCAGTACTTC
TRBV5-1,NA,TRBJ1-6,TRBD1,CASSLTPGQGLSPLHF,TGCGCCAGCAGCCTAACCCCGGGACAGGGGCTCTCACCCCTCCACTTT
TRBV5-1,NA,TRBJ2-4,NA,CASSPTSIVDIQYF,TGCGCCAGCAGCCCAACTAGTATTGTAGACATTCAGTACTTC
TRBV7-9,NA,TRBJ2-7,NA,CASSKSTVSYEQYF,TGTGCCAGCAGCAAATCGACAGTCTCCTACGAGCAGTACTTC
TRBV23-1,NA,TRBJ1-1,NA,CASTLQGMNTEAFF,TGCGCCAGCACCCTCCAGGGTATGAACACTGAAGCTTTCTTT
TRBV2,NA,TRBJ1-5,NA,CASSEWDTSNQPQHF,TGTGCCAGCAGTGAATGGGACACTAGCAATCAGCCCCAGCATTTT
TRBV19,NA,TRBJ1-1,TRBD1,CASRPGQGMDTEAFF,TGTGCCAGTAGACCGGGACAGGGTATGGACACTGAAGCTTTCTTT
TRBV6-2/TRBV6-3,NA,TRBJ2-3,NA,CVSSYRAVDSTDTQYF,TGTGTCAGCAGTTACCGCGCGGTCGATAGCACAGATACGCAGTATTTT
TRBV7-9,once,TRBJ1-2,NA,CASSLDPGLGYGYTF,TGTGCCAGCAGCTTAGACCCAGGGCTGGGGTATGGCTACACCTTC
TRBV7-8,NA,TRBJ1-2,TRBD1,CASSPIWDRTLYGYTF,TGTGCCAGCAGTCCAATTTGGGACAGAACTCTCTATGGCTACACCTTC
TRBV10-3,NA,TRBJ1-1,TRBD1,CAIIGQGNTEAFF,TGTGCCATCATCGGACAGGGGAACACTGAAGCTTTCTTT
TRBV6-5,NA,TRBJ1-5,TRBD1,CASSLGAGGYQPQHF,TGTGCCAGCAGTCTTGGGGCAGGGGGCTATCAGCCCCAGCATTTT
TRBV19,NA,TRBJ1-3,NA,CASSHRWDTRPGNTIYF,TGTGCCAGTAGCCATAGGTGGGACACTCGGCCCGGAAACACCATATATTTT
TRBV10-3,NA,TRBJ1-1,TRBD1,CAISQQGAGGEAFF,TGTGCCATCAGTCAACAGGGGGCCGGGGGTGAAGCTTTCTTT
TRBV27,NA,TRBJ1-3,TRBD1,CASSRQGSGNTIYF,TGTGCCAGCAGCCGACAGGGGTCTGGAAACACCATATATTTT
TRBV11-3,NA,TRBJ2-7,NA,CASSRGEYEQYF,TGTGCCAGCAGCCGGGGAGAGTACGAGCAGTACTTC
TRBV29-1,once,TRBJ1-1,NA,CSVSAGAAFF,TGCAGCGTCTCGGCCGGAGCCGCTTTCTTT
TRBV5-1,NA,TRBJ1-2,NA,CASNNGQVYGYTF,TGCGCCAGCAATAATGGTCAGGTCTATGGCTACACCTTC
TRBV7-9,NA,TRBJ1-2,NA,CASSLELRAPGYGYTF,TGTGCCAGCAGCTTAGAATTGAGGGCGCCGGGCTATGGCTACACCTTC
TRBV7-9,NA,TRBJ1-6,TRBD1,CASSLGQSYNSPLHF,TGTGCCAGCAGCCTGGGACAGAGCTATAATTCACCCCTCCACTTT
TRBV5-4,NA,TRBJ2-7,TRBD2,CASSRSGGTPYEQYF,TGTGCCAGCAGCCGTAGCGGGGGGACCCCCTACGAGCAGTACTTC
TRBV4-1,NA,TRBJ1-1,TRBD1,CASRQGETEAFF,TGCGCCAGCAGACAGGGGGAGACTGAAGCTTTCTTT
TRBV30,NA,TRBJ1-1,NA,CAWRDRPRGDTEAFF,TGTGCCTGGAGGGACCGACCCCGGGGGGACACTGAAGCTTTCTTT
TRBV18,NA,TRBJ1-1,NA,CASSPYNTEAFF,TGTGCCAGCTCACCATATAACACTGAAGCTTTCTTT
TRBV6-1,NA,TRBJ1-4,TRBD1,CASSGLGQGVGEKLFF,TGTGCCAGCAGTGGACTGGGACAGGGAGTAGGTGAAAAACTGTTTTTT
TRBV4-2,NA,TRBJ1-6,NA,CASRHQDRLNSPLHF,TGTGCCAGCAGGCACCAGGACAGACTTAATTCACCCCTCCACTTT
TRBV5-1,NA,TRBJ1-3,NA,CASSFLGLAGNTIYF,TGCGCCAGCAGCTTTTTGGGCTTAGCTGGAAACACCATATATTTT
TRBV10-3,NA,TRBJ1-5,NA,CAISPGPGVQPQHF,TGTGCCATCAGCCCAGGCCCCGGGGTTCAGCCCCAGCATTTT
TRBV5-8,once,TRBJ2-1,NA,CASRLSPGGFSYNEQFF,TGTGCCAGCCGCCTCTCGCCGGGGGGCTTTTCCTACAATGAGCAGTTCTTC
TRBV6-6,NA,TRBJ1-5,NA,CASQKLAGSDNQPQHF,TGTGCCAGCCAAAAACTAGCCGGGAGCGACAATCAGCCCCAGCATTTT
TRBV5-1,NA,TRBJ1-1,NA,CASSLDQANTEAFF,TGCGCCAGCAGCTTGGACCAGGCGAACACTGAAGCTTTCTTT
TRBV6-5,NA,TRBJ1-5,NA,CASSYSAVLEPQHF,TGTGCCAGCAGTTACTCAGCGGTTCTTGAGCCCCAGCATTTT